This T cell receptor (beta chain) was identified in a study of blood T cell repertoires in COVID-19. CDR1 ENHRY and CDR2 SYGVKD come from the germline V gene. Trimming took 4 bases from V and 2 from J, leaving 6 bases between them. The CDR3 runs 13 residues. The method was immunoSEQ multiplex PCR; TCRdb's version includes in-frame clones alone and lacks a portion of them. The table has over 200,000 clones, around four fifths seen once; the top ten hold roughly 5%. The sequence came from a man of 80 years or more with acute or convalescent COVID-19. J is TRBJ2-1 and V is TRBV10-3; D is possibly TRBD1 (6 bases). Sequenced material: peripheral blood. CDR3 sequence: CAISGTAYNEQFF. In DNA, the CDR3 is TGTGCCATCAGTGGGACAGCCTACAATGAGCAGTTCTTC.